The clone carrying this T cell receptor beta chain was picked up many times. During its preparation, the TCRbeta library received unique molecular identifiers. MiXCR, run by TCRdb on the PCR reads, gives a single entry per CDR3 protein. The profile covers 200,000 to 250,000 distinct CDR3 sequences, with around 9.6% appearing a single time and approximately 5.9% taken by the ten largest. CDR3 length: 11 residues. The V gene lost 6 bases and the J gene lost 3 bases, with 6 bases spanning the gap. The sample is drawn from a study of T-cell reconstitution after alpha-beta-depleted transplantation in children.

The material was PBMCs from the stem cell graft donor, obtained from the stem cell graft. The chain carries TRBV12-3 or TRBV12-4 and TRBJ2-7; no reliable D call. The source is a human donor who donated a stem cell graft to a child with acute lymphoblastic leukemia. The CDR3 DNA reads TGTGCCAGCAGCGCTAACTACGAGCAGTACTTC. This translates into CASSANYEQYF.